This T cell receptor (beta chain) was obtained from a study of blood T cell repertoires in COVID-19. Background on the study: COVID-19 samples collected from the United States, Italy and Spain covered acute and convalescent phases. PBMCs, B-cell-depleted T cells, or T cells were the source of the cDNA or gDNA that made up the material.

One Seattle source followed patients from active infection through their disease course. Per the germline V gene, CDR1 is SEHNR and CDR2 is FQNEAQ (reference sequence). This CDR3 has 15 amino acids. The V and J ends lost 0 bases and 1 base, in that order; junction bases with no gene match: 2. The authors' processing: The assay estimated nucleated cells by amplifying reference gene primers. The assay was immunoSEQ multiplex PCR, and TCRdb's table has in-frame clones only and misses some. V and J calls and clone size come straight from that table; D and trimming were deduced from the DNA. The sample includes about 420,000 clones, approximately 90% of them seen just once. In this sample, this clone turned up once.

This TCR was sampled from a man in his late teens or twenties with COVID-19, enrolled during active disease. Sequencing was performed on peripheral blood. The chain couples TRBV7-9 to TRBJ2-7, with 8 bases that match TRBD1. The CDR3 region is CASSLAQGGSYEQYF. DNA of the CDR3: TGTGCCAGCAGCTTAGCACAGGGGGGTTCCTACGAGCAGTACTTC. Using reference TRBV7-9 and TRBJ2-7 for the parts outside the CDR3, the full variable domain is DTGVSQNPRHKITKRGQNVTFRCDPISEHNRLYWYRQTLGQGPEFLTYFQNEAQLEKSRLLSDRFSAERPKGSFSTLEIQRTEQGDSAMYLCASSLAQGGSYEQYFGPGTRLTVT.